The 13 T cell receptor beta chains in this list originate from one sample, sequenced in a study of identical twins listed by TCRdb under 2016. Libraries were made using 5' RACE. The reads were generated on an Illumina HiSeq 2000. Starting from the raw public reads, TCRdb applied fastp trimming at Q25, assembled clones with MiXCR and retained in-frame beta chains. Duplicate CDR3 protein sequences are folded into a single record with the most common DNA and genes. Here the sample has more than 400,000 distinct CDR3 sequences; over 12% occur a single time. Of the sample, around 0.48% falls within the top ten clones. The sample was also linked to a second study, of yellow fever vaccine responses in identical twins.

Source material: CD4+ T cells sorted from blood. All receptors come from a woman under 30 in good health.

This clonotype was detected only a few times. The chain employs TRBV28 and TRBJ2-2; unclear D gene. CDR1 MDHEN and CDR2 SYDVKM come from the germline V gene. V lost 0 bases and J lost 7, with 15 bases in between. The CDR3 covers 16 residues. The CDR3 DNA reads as TGTGCCAGCAGTTTATGGAAGGGTACCACCAGCGGGGAGCTGTTTTTT. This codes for CASSLWKGTTSGELFF.

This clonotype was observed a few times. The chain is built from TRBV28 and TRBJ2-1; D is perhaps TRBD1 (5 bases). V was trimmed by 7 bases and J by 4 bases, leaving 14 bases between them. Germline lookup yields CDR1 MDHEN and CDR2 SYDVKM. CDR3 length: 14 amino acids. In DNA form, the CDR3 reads TGTGCCAGCATAGGGGCCGCAGGGTACAATGAGCAGTTCTTC. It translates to CASIGAAGYNEQFF. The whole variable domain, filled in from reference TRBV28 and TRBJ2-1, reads DVKVTQSSRYLVKRTGEKVFLECVQDMDHENMFWYRQDPGLGLRLIYFSYDVKMKEKGDIPEGYSVSREKKERFSLILESASTNQTSMYLCASIGAAGYNEQFFGPGTRLTVL.

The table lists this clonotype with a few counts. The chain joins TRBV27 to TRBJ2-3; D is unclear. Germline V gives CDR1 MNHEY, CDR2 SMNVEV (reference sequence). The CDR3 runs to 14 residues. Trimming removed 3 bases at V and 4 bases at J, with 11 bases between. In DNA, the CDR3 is TGTGCCAGCAGTTTCAGTTACTCTTCAGATACGCAGTATTTT. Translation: CASSFSYSSDTQYF.

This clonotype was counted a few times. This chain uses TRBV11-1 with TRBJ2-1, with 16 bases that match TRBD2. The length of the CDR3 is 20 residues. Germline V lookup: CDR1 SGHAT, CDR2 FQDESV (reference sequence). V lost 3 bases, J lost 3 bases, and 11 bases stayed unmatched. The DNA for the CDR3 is TGTGCCAGCAGCTTCCGCTCCGGGACTAGCGGGGGGGCCGTCTACAATGAGCAGTTCTTC. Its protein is CASSFRSGTSGGAVYNEQFF.

The CDR3 region is CSAQYNEQFF. The DNA for the CDR3 is TGCAGTGCTCAGTACAATGAGCAGTTCTTC. V usage is TRBV20-1 and J usage is TRBJ2-1; no reliable D call. CDR3 size: 10 residues. Per germline, CDR1 DFQATT and CDR2 SNEGSKA (reference sequence). Trimming left V 5 bases short and J 4 bases short, with 3 bases between.

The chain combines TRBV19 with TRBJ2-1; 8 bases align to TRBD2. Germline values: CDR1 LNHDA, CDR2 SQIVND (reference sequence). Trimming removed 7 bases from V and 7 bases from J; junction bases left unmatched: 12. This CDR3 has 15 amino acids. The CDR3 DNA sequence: TGTGCCAGTACCGGACCAGCGGGAGTCGGGAATGAGCAGTTCTTC. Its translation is CASTGPAGVGNEQFF.

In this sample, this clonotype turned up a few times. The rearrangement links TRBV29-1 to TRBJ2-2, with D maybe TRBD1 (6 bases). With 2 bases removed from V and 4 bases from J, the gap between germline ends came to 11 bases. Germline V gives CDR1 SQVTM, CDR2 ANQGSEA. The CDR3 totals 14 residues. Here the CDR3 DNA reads TGCAGCGTTGAATGGGACAAATCCACCGGGGAGCTGTTTTTT. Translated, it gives CSVEWDKSTGELFF.

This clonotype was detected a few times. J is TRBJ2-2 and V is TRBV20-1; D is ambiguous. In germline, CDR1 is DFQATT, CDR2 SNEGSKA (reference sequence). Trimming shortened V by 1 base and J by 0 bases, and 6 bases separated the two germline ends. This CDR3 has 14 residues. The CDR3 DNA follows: TGCAGTGCTAGAGTCCAGTCGAACACCGGGGAGCTGTTTTTT. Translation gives CSARVQSNTGELFF.

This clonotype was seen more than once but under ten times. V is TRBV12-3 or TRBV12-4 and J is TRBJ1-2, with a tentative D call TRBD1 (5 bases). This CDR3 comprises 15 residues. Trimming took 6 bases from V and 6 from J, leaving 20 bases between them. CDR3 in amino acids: CASSRALTGGDGYTF. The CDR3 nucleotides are TGTGCCAGCAGCCGAGCATTGACGGGGGGTGATGGCTACACCTTC.

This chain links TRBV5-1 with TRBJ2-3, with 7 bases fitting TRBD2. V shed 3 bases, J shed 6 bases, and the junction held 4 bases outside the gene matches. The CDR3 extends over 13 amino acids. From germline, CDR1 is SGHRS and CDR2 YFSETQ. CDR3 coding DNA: TGCGCCAGCAGCTGGGACGGGGGGGATACGCAGTATTTT. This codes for CASSWDGGDTQYF. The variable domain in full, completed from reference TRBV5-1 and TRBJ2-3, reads KAGVTQTPRYLIKTRGQQVTLSCSPISGHRSVSWYQQTPGQGLQFLFEYFSETQRNKGNFPGRFSGRQFSNSRSEMNVSTLELGDSALYLCASSWDGGDTQYFGPGTRLTVL.

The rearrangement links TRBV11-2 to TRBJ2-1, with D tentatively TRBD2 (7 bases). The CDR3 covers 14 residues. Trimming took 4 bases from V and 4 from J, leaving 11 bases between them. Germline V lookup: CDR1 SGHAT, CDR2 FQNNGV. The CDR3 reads CASSWGREYNEQFF. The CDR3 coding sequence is TGTGCCAGCAGCTGGGGGCGGGAGTACAATGAGCAGTTCTTC.

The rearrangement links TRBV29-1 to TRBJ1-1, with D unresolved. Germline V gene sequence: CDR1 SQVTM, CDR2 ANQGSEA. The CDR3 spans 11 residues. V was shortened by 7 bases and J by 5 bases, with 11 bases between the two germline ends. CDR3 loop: CSARNFTEAFF. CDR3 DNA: TGCAGCGCCCGGAATTTTACTGAAGCTTTCTTT.

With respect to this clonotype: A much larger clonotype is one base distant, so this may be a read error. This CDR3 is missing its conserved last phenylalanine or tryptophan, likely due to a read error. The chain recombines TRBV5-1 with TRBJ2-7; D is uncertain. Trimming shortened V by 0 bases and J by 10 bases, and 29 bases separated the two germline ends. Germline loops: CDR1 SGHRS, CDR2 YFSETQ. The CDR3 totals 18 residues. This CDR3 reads CASSLAVVIPPSQSTQYA. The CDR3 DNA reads TGCGCCAGCAGCTTGGCCGTCGTCATACCCCCATCACAAAGTACACAGTACGCC.